Listed here are 19 T cell receptor beta chains from one sample, sequenced in a study of cytomegalovirus exposure and HLA in healthy donors. PCR was performed using 60 Vbeta and 13 Jbeta primers. Some clones are missing from TCRdb's copy, which holds only in-frame ones; the method was immunoSEQ multiplex PCR. The data contain under 150,000 clones, 60% to 85% of them singletons. Sequences were obtained from PBMCs. These receptors came from a woman aged 40 to 50 in good health and CMV-seronegative.

The chain recombines TRBV7-6 with TRBJ2-5; 7 positions match TRBD1. V lost 5 bases, J lost 5 bases, and 5 bases stayed unmatched. Looked up from germline, CDR1 is SGHVS and CDR2 is FNYEAQ. The CDR3 is made up of 13 amino acids. Here the CDR3 DNA reads TGTGCCAGCAGCAAGGGACAGCTGGAGACCCAGTACTTC. This encodes CASSKGQLETQYF. Supplemented by reference TRBV7-6 and TRBJ2-5, the full variable domain reads GAGVSQSPRYKVTKRGQDVALRCDPISGHVSLYWYRQALGQGPEFLTYFNYEAQQDKSGLPNDRFSAERPEGSISTLTIQRTEQRDSAMYRCASSKGQLETQYFGPGTRLLVL.

This rearrangement joins TRBV4-2 to TRBJ1-2, with D unresolved. The CDR3 sequence is 16 residues long. Per germline, CDR1 LGHNA and CDR2 YNFKEQ. V shed 1 base and J shed 0 bases, with 12 bases lying between them. CDR3 DNA sequence: TGTGCCAGCAGCCAAGGATTGCCGGGAGCTAACTATGGCTACACCTTC. Translation: CASSQGLPGANYGYTF.

The chain combines TRBV27 with TRBJ2-5; 7 positions agree with TRBD2. With V trimmed by 3 bases and J by 4 bases, 8 bases remained unmatched. The V gene's germline CDR1 is MNHEY and CDR2 SMNVEV (reference sequence). The CDR3 sequence is 15 residues long. For the CDR3, the DNA is TGTGCCAGCAGTTTGGGGGGGATTAGTGGAGAGACCCAGTACTTC. Encoded protein: CASSLGGISGETQYF.

The chain couples TRBV5-1 to TRBJ1-1; 10 bases agree with TRBD1. Germline CDR1 SGHRS, CDR2 YFSETQ. V shed 4 bases and J 4 bases; nucleotides not matched to a gene: 4. The CDR3 has 14 residues. The CDR3 DNA sequence: TGCGCCAGCAGCCGGACAGGGGGAGGCACTGAAGCTTTCTTT. Its translation is CASSRTGGGTEAFF.

This clone was detected a few times. The rearrangement joins TRBV6-1 to TRBJ2-7, with 7 bases aligning to TRBD1. V shed 2 bases and J 3 bases; nucleotides not matched to a gene: 7. Per the germline V gene, CDR1 is MNHNS and CDR2 is SASEGT. This CDR3 spans 15 amino acids. The CDR3 reads CASSESWTGHYEQYF. In nucleotides, the CDR3 is TGTGCCAGCAGTGAAAGTTGGACAGGACACTACGAGCAGTACTTC.

In its sample, this clone was seen once. The V and J genes are TRBV5-4 and TRBJ2-2; TRBD1 aligns across 9 bases. The germline CDR1 and CDR2 sequences are SGHNT and YYREEE (reference sequence). V lost 0 bases, J lost 2 bases, and 2 bases stayed unmatched. The CDR3 loop spans 16 amino acids. The CDR3 is CASSLGGQGNTGELFF. In DNA, the CDR3 is TGTGCCAGCAGCTTGGGGGGACAGGGAAACACCGGGGAGCTGTTTTTT.

V gene TRBV27 combines with J gene TRBJ2-7; 7 nucleotides line up with TRBD2. There are 20 residues in the CDR3. Germline CDR1 and CDR2: MNHEY and SMNVEV (reference sequence). J lost 1 base, V lost 2 bases, and 20 bases had no gene match. CDR3 residues: CASSLKGRLRQAGISYEQYF. The CDR3 region has the DNA TGTGCCAGCAGTTTAAAGGGGAGGTTACGGCAAGCGGGGATATCCTACGAGCAGTACTTC.

This rearrangement joins TRBV27 to TRBJ2-1; weak D call: TRBD2 (6 bases). CDR3 length equals 15 residues. Germline V gene data show CDR1 as MNHEY and CDR2 as SMNVEV (reference sequence). The V and J ends lost 6 bases and 0 bases respectively, with 12 bases between them. CDR3 amino acids: CASRYLAPSYNEQFF. The CDR3 DNA reads TGTGCCAGCAGGTATCTAGCGCCCTCCTACAATGAGCAGTTCTTC.

The chain carries TRBV6-6 and TRBJ2-1; the match to TRBD2 covers 8 bases. The CDR3 contains 15 residues. J gave up 2 bases and V 5 bases, and 5 bases lay outside the gene matches. Per germline, CDR1 MNHNY and CDR2 SVGAGI (reference sequence). CDR3 coding DNA: TGTGCCAGCAGTCGCATAGCGGGAACCTACAATGAGCAGTTCTTC. Its translation is CASSRIAGTYNEQFF.

This clone was observed a single time. One junction end disagrees with the germline gene, perhaps due to a read error. The V and J genes are TRBV29-1 and TRBJ2-2, with D maybe TRBD2 (6 bases). CDR1 SQVTM and CDR2 ANQGSEA come from the germline V gene. The CDR3 has 14 amino acids. CDR3 protein: CSVKAGRNSGELFF. The CDR3 region has the DNA TGCAGCGTTAAGGCGGGACGGAACTCCGGGGAGCTGTTTTTT.

Remarks on this clone: An end of the junction differs from the germline gene, which may be a read error. The chain employs TRBV28 and TRBJ2-6; 14 positions match TRBD2. The CDR3 totals 19 residues. CDR1 is MDHEN and CDR2 is SYDVKM in the germline V gene. The CDR3 region has the DNA TGTGCCAGCAGTGTTCGGACTAGCGGGAGGAGCTCTGGGGCCAACGGCCTGACTTTC. Its protein is CASSVRTSGRSSGANGLTF.

The chain links TRBV6-5 to TRBJ2-7, with D tentatively TRBD1 (5 bases). This CDR3 is built from 15 residues. V gave up 2 bases and J gave up 4 bases, with 15 bases separating them. In germline, CDR1 is MNHEY, CDR2 SVGAGI. The CDR3 nucleotides are TGTGCCAGCAGTTACAGGGGCGGAGAGGTATACGAGCAGTACTTC. This sequence encodes CASSYRGGEVYEQYF.

This clone has only one observation. The rearrangement joins TRBV5-1 to TRBJ2-7; 13 nucleotides line up with TRBD2. This CDR3 has 15 residues. Germline V gives CDR1 SGHRS, CDR2 YFSETQ. The J segment lost 4 bases and the V segment lost 6 bases, leaving 7 bases of the junction unmatched. The chain's CDR3 is CASNPAGLAGYEQYF. CDR3 bases: TGCGCCAGCAATCCGGCGGGACTAGCGGGGTACGAGCAGTACTTC.

The V call is TRBV2, the J call TRBJ2-7, with 7 bases identical to TRBD1. CDR1 is SNHLY, CDR2 FYNNEI, per germline. J gave up 4 bases and V 2 bases, and 11 bases lay outside the gene matches. The CDR3 extends over 16 amino acids. CDR3 region: CASSEILGTARYEQYF. The CDR3 DNA follows: TGTGCCAGCAGTGAAATATTGGGGACAGCCAGATACGAGCAGTACTTC.

The V gene is TRBV21-1, the J gene TRBJ1-1. TRBV21-1 is a recognized pseudogene. The CDR3 has 15 residues. This chain's CDR3 is CASKKSEIRNTEAFF. The CDR3 DNA follows: TGTGCCAGCAAGAAGTCGGAGATTCGGAACACTGAAGCTTTCTTT.

The J gene is TRBJ2-1, the V gene TRBV2; 10 bases line up with TRBD2. V was pared by 6 bases and J by 0 bases, with 2 bases of the junction left unmatched. CDR3 length: 15 amino acids. Germline V gene data show CDR1 as SNHLY and CDR2 as FYNNEI. CDR3 protein: CASRLAGGSYNEQFF. CDR3 in DNA: TGTGCCAGCAGGTTAGCGGGAGGCTCCTACAATGAGCAGTTCTTC.

This clone was counted between two and nine times. CDR3 amino acids: CASSKTGEPGEQYF. The CDR3 DNA is TGTGCCAGCAGCAAGACAGGGGAGCCCGGCGAGCAGTACTTC. The V call is TRBV7-9, the J call TRBJ2-7; 8 bases fit TRBD1. This CDR3 spans 14 amino acids. Germline values: CDR1 SEHNR, CDR2 FQNEAQ (reference sequence). V trimming: 5 bases; J trimming: 6 bases; junction bases outside the gene matches: 9.

This clone showed up just once. This chain uses TRBV9 with TRBJ2-7, with TRBD2 matching 16 bases. The CDR3 contains 17 residues. The germline V gene encodes CDR1 SGDLS and CDR2 YYNGEE. J lost 5 bases, V lost 2 bases, and 7 bases had no gene match. The CDR3 sequence: CASSVAGLAGGIDEQYF. The CDR3 DNA reads as TGTGCCAGCAGCGTTGCGGGACTAGCGGGGGGGATTGACGAGCAGTACTTC.

The chain has TRBV7-3 and TRBJ2-4; TRBD2 matches at 7 bases. The CDR3 is 19 residues long. The junction had 17 bases not matched to a gene; V was cut back by 5 bases and J by 1 base. The germline gives CDR1 SGHTA, CDR2 FQGTGA. The CDR3 nucleotides read TGTGCCAGCAGCCCTAATACAGCGGGACCATCCTCGGCCAAAAACATTCAGTACTTC. It codes for CASSPNTAGPSSAKNIQYF. Complete variable domain (other parts from reference TRBV7-3 and TRBJ2-4): GAGVSQTPSNKVTEKGKYVELRCDPISGHTALYWYRQSLGQGPEFLIYFQGTGAADDSGLPNDRFFAVRPEGSVSTLKIQRTERGDSAVYLCASSPNTAGPSSAKNIQYFGAGTRLSVL.